This TCR beta chain was captured by sequencing in a study of technical replicates of blood from several donors. The data were produced by immunoSEQ multiplex PCR, yet TCRdb's version contains in-frame clones alone and is incomplete. The sample lists about 72,000 clones, roughly 96% occurring once. The CDR3 loop spans 17 amino acids. The germline V gene encodes CDR1 SGHRS and CDR2 YFSETQ. Trimming removed 6 bases from V and 4 bases from J, with 25 bases in between. This clonotype originated in a human donor in good health. Specimen: T cells isolated from PBMCs. The rearrangement links TRBV5-1 to TRBJ2-5; perhaps TRBD1 as D (5 bases). CDR3 in DNA: TGCGCCAGCACCTTTGGGCAGGGAACCCTTTTGAGAGAGACCCAGTACTTC. Protein: CASTFGQGTLLRETQYF. The complete variable domain, with remaining parts taken from reference TRBV5-1 and TRBJ2-5, reads KAGVTQTPRYLIKTRGQQVTLSCSPISGHRSVSWYQQTPGQGLQFLFEYFSETQRNKGNFPGRFSGRQFSNSRSEMNVSTLELGDSALYLCASTFGQGTLLRETQYFGPGTRLLVL.